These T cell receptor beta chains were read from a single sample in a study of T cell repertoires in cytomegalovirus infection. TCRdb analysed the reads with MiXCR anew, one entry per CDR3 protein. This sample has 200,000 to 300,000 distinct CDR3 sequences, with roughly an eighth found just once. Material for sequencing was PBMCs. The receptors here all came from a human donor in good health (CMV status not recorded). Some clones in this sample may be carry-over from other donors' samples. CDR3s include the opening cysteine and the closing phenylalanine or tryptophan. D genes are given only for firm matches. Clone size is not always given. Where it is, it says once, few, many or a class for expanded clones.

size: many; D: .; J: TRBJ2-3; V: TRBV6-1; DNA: TGTGCCAGCAGCGAAACTAGGGTGAACACAGATACGCAGTATTTT; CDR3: CASSETRVNTDTQYF
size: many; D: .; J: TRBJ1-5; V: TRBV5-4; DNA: TGTGCCAGCAGCTTGGGTCCATGGGCAGGGGAACAGCCCCAGCATTTT; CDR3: CASSLGPWAGEQPQHF
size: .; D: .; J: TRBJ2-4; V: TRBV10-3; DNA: TGTGCCATCAGTGAGTCGCTAACCTTAGCCAAAAACTTTCAGTACTTC; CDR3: CAISESLTLAKNFQYF
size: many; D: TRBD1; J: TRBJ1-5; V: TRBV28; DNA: TGTGCCAGCAGTTCGACAGGGCGGCAGCCCCAGCATTTT; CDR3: CASSSTGRQPQHF
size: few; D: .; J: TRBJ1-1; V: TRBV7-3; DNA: TGTGCCAGCAGCTTAACTATTGCGACAGAAGCTTTCTTT; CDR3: CASSLTIATEAFF
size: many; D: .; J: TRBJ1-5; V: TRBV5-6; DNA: TGTGCCAGCAGCTTGAGGGGGGCGCCGAGTCAGCCCCAGCATTTT; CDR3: CASSLRGAPSQPQHF
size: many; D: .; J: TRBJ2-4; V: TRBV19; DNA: TGTGCCACCTCAGACAGTCCCCACATTCAGTACTTC; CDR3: CATSDSPHIQYF
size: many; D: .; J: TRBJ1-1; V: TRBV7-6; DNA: TGTGCCAGCAGCTATGGACAGATCACTGAAGCTTTCTTT; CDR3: CASSYGQITEAFF
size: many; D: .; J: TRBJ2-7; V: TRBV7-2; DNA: TGTGCCAGCAGCTTGCACAGCTACGAGCAGTACTTC; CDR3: CASSLHSYEQYF
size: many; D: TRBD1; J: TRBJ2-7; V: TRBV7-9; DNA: TGTGCCAGCAGCTTATGGAGACAGGGGCCCGAGCAGTACTTC; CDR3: CASSLWRQGPEQYF
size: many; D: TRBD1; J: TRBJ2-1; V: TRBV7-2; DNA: TGTGCCAGCAGATCCAGGGACAGGGGTGATGAGCAGTTCTTC; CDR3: CASRSRDRGDEQFF
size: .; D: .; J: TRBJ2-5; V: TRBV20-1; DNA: TGCAGTCCCGCCCGGGGGGAGACCCAGTACTTC; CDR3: CSPARGETQYF
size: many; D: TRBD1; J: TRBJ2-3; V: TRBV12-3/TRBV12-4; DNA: TGTGCCAGCAGTTTAGCCCTCAGTGGGACAGTTGCAGATACGCAGTATTTT; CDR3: CASSLALSGTVADTQYF
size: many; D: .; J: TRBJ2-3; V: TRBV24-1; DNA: TGTGCCACCAGTGCCAACCGGGGGGATACGCAGTATTTT; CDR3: CATSANRGDTQYF
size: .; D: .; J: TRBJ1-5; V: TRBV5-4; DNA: TGTGCCAGCAGCTTGGGGGGCACTTACAATCAGCCCCAGCATTTT; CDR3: CASSLGGTYNQPQHF
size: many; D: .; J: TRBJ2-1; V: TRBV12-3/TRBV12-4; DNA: TGTGCCAGCGGGGTCCGCAATGAGCAGTTCTTC; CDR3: CASGVRNEQFF
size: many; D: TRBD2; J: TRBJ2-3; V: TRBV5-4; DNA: TGTGCCAGCAGCTTGGAATTAAGGACTAGCTACACAGATACGCAGTATTTT; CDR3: CASSLELRTSYTDTQYF
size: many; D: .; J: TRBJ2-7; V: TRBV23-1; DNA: TGCGCCAGCAGTCAAGCTGGACAGTTGGGGGGGTACGAGCAGTACTTC; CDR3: CASSQAGQLGGYEQYF
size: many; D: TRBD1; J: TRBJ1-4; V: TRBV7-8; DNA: TGTGCCAGCAGCCGGGGACAGTTTGAAAAACTGTTTTTT; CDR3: CASSRGQFEKLFF
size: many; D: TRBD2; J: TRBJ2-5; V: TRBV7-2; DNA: TGTGCCAGCAGCTTATACCCCCTCCTGACTAGCGGGGGGGAGACCCAGTACTTC; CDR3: CASSLYPLLTSGGETQYF
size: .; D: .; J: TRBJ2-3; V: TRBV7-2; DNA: TGTGCCAGCAGGCCCGGGACACAGGCCACAGATACGCAGTATTTT; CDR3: CASRPGTQATDTQYF
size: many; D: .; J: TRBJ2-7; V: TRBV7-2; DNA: TGTGCCAGCAGCTTAGGGGTGGTCGAGCAGTACTTC; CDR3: CASSLGVVEQYF
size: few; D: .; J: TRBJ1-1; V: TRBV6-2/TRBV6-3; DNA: TGTGCCAGCAGTCACCGGACGGCTTCTGAAGCTTTCTTT; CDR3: CASSHRTASEAFF
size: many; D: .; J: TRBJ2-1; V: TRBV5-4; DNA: TGTGCCAGCAGAGATGGGACGACCCCGAAAAATGAGCAGTTCTTC; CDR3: CASRDGTTPKNEQFF
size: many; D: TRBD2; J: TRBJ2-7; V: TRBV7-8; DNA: TGTGCCAGCAGCTTGGGGACTAGCGGGAGCCCCTACGAGCAGTACTTC; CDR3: CASSLGTSGSPYEQYF
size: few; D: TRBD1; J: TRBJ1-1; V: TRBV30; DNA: TGTGCCTGGATCCCCCGGGACAGGGTCTTGGAAGGCACTGAAGCTTTCTTT; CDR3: CAWIPRDRVLEGTEAFF
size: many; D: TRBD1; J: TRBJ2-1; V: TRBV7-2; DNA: TGTGCCAGCACAGCTGGGGGGGACAGGGGGCGATCTGAGCAGTTCTTC; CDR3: CASTAGGDRGRSEQFF
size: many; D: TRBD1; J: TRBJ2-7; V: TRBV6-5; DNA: TGTGCCAGCAGGGGACAGGGGTACTACGAGCAGTACTTC; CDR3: CASRGQGYYEQYF
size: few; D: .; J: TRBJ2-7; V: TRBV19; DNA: TGTGCCAGTAGTTTACAGTACAGGGCCCACGAGCAGTACTTC; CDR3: CASSLQYRAHEQYF
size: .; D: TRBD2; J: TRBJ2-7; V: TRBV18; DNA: TGTGCCAGCTCACCGTCAGCGGGAGAGAGGTACGAGCAGTACTTC; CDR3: CASSPSAGERYEQYF
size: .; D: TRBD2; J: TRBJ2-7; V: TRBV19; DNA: TGTGCCAGTAGTATAGCGTCGGGCACTAGCGGAGGGGAGCAGTACTTC; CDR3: CASSIASGTSGGEQYF
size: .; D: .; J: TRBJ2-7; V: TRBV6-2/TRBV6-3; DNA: TGTGCCAGCCGGACAACGAGCACCTACGAGCAGTACTTC; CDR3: CASRTTSTYEQYF
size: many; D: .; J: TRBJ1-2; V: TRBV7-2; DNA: TGTGCCAGCAGCTCAGGCGGAGGGGCCTATGGCTACACCTTC; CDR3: CASSSGGGAYGYTF
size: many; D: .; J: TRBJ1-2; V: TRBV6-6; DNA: TGTGCCAGCAGTTACGGAAACCTCGCCGGGACGGCTGGCTACACCTTC; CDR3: CASSYGNLAGTAGYTF
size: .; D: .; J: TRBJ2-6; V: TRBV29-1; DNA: TGCAGCGTTGAAGACCCACTGGGCTCTGGGGCCAACGTCCTGACTTTC; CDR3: CSVEDPLGSGANVLTF
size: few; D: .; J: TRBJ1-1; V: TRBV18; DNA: TGTGCCAGCTTGTACGGGGTCGACACTGAAGCTTTCTTT; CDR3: CASLYGVDTEAFF
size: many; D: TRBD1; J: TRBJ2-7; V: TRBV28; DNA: TGTGCCAGCAGTCTGCCGCGGGGACAGGGGTCGGACGAGCAGTACTTC; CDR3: CASSLPRGQGSDEQYF
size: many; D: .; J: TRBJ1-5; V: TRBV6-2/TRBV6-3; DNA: TGTGCCAGCTCAGGGCCAAATCAGCCCCAGCATTTT; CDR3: CASSGPNQPQHF
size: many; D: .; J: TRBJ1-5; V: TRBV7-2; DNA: TGTGCCAGCAGCCCACAACGGACCGACAATCAGCCCCAGCATTTT; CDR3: CASSPQRTDNQPQHF
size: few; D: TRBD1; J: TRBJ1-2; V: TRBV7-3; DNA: TGTGCCAGCAGCCTGGGACAGGGAACGGCGTATGGCTACACCTTC; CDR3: CASSLGQGTAYGYTF
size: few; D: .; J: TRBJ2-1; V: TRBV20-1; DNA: TGCAGTGCTATCGTCCCCAGGGGGAGGGATGAGCAGTTCTTC; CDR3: CSAIVPRGRDEQFF
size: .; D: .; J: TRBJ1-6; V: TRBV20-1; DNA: TGCAGTGCTAGAGTAACGTTAGTTTCGCCCCTCCACTTT; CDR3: CSARVTLVSPLHF
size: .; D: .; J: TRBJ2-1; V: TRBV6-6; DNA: TGTGCCAGCAGTTACCCGGAGGCCAAGGCCTATGAGCAGTTCTTC; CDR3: CASSYPEAKAYEQFF
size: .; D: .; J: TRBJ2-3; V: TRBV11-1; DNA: TGTGCCAGCACCCAGGGGCGGAGCACAGATACGCAGTATTTT; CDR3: CASTQGRSTDTQYF